This T cell receptor beta chain was sequenced for a study of regulatory T cells in long-lasting Graves disease. Time point reported: newly diagnosed GD, antithyroid drugs for less than 3 months. Making the TCR library involved RNA that had been extracted from PBMCs. This clonotype was counted between two and nine times. The CDR3 has 14 residues. Per germline, CDR1 SEHNR and CDR2 FQNEAQ (reference sequence). The ends were cut back, 5 bases at V and 6 bases at J, with 16 bases in the middle. According to the study, TCR beta libraries were built with iRepertoire HTBI primers and CDR3-region Arm-PCR. TCRdb ran MiXCR on the multiplex PCR reads and lists one entry per CDR3 protein. This sample yields roughly 610,000 distinct CDR3 sequences, of which about 16% are seen a single time; about 12% belongs to the top ten. These data were likewise used in another study, on T cells in Graves' hyperthyroidism and ophthalmopathy.

This sample comprised peripheral blood mononuclear cells (PBMCs), obtained at new diagnosis, from a patient treated with antithyroid drugs. This rearrangement joins TRBV7-9 to TRBJ1-2; tentatively, D is TRBD1 (5 bases). The TCR originated in a man aged 18 to 30 with Graves disease. The CDR3 DNA follows: TGTGCCAGCAGCCGCGTCGGCCAGGGTAATGGCTACACCTTC. It is translated as CASSRVGQGNGYTF.